The entry below describes one T cell receptor beta chain. Its antigen is unknown. This sample is part of a study of post-analysis software for immune sequencing data. About the research overall: The patients showed relapsing-remitting, secondary progressive and progressive-relapsing multiple sclerosis courses.

Deletions cut 0 bases from V and 2 bases from J, with 13 bases between. In germline, CDR1 is WNHNN, CDR2 SYGVQD (reference sequence). CDR3 size: 16 residues. Whole-study results and caveats: Strong co-clustering by F measure linked samples that shared a preparation batch. Elevated frequency relative to controls characterized about 5 TRBV segments in patients, TRBV5-6, TRBV5-1 and TRBV20-1 among them.

The authors incorporated unique molecular identifiers into the TCR beta cDNA libraries. Some 500,000 cDNA molecules were obtained per 1 to 10 million input T cells. MiXCR was run by TCRdb on the PCR reads, yielding one entry per CDR3 protein. The table includes more than 450,000 distinct CDR3 sequences, 44% detected once. The origin of this receptor is a girl aged 5 to 17 with multiple sclerosis. The genes are TRBV10-1 and TRBJ2-5, with D unresolved. Sequenced sample: blood. The CDR3 here is CASSESATGYQETQYF. For the CDR3, the DNA is TGCGCCAGCAGTGAGTCAGCGACTGGATATCAAGAGACCCAGTACTTC.